The entry below gives a single T cell receptor beta chain sequence along with its context. The protocol was immunoSEQ multiplex PCR, while the TCRdb copy is restricted to in-frame clones and leaves out a portion. Here the sample spans about 1 million clones, under 80% being singletons. This specimen belongs to a study of shared clonotypes between healthy human individuals. CDR1 SGHDT and CDR2 YYEEEE come from the germline V gene. V was pared by 0 bases and J by 7 bases, with 5 bases between. The CDR3 loop spans 13 amino acids. What was sequenced was memory CD4+ T cells sorted from blood. Documented subset: CD45RA-negative fraction. This chain joins TRBV5-6 and TRBJ1-6; D is ambiguous. The receptor's source is a young man in good health. The chain's CDR3 is CASSLERNSPLHF. The CDR3 bases are TGTGCCAGCAGCTTGGAAAGAAATTCACCCCTCCACTTT.